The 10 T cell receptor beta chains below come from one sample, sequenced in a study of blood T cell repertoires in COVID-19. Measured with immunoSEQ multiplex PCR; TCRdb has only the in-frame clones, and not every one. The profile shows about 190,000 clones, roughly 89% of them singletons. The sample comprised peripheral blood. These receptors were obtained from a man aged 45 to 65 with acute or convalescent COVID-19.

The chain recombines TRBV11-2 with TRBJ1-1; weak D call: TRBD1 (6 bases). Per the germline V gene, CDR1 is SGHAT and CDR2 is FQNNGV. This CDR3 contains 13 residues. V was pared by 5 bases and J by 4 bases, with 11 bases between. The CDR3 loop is CASSEQGGTEAFF. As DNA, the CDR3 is TGTGCCAGCAGCGAACAGGGCGGCACTGAAGCTTTCTTT.

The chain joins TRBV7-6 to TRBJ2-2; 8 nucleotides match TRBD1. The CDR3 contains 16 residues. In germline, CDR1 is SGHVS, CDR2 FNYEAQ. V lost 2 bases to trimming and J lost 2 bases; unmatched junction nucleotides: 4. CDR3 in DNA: TGTGCCAGCAGCTTACAAACAGGGGGAAACACCGGGGAGCTGTTTTTT. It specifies CASSLQTGGNTGELFF.

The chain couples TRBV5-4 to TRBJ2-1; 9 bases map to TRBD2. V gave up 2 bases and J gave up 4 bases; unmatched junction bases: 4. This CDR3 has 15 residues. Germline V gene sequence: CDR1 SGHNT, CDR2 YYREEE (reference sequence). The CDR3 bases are TGTGCCAGCAGCTTAGCTAGCGGGGCTTACAATGAGCAGTTCTTC. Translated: CASSLASGAYNEQFF.

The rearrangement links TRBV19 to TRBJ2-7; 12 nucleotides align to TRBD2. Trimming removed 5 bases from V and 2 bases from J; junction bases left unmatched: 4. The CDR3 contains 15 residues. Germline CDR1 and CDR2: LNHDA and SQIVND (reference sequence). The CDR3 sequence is CASSEGLAGPYEQYF. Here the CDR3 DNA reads TGTGCCAGTAGTGAGGGACTAGCGGGCCCCTACGAGCAGTACTTC.

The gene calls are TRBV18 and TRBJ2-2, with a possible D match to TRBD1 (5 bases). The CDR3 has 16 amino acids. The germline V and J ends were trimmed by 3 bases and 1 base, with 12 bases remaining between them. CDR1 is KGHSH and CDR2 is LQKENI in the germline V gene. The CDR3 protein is CASSPDIQGNTGELFF. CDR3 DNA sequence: TGTGCCAGCTCACCGGATATTCAGGGGAACACCGGGGAGCTGTTTTTT.

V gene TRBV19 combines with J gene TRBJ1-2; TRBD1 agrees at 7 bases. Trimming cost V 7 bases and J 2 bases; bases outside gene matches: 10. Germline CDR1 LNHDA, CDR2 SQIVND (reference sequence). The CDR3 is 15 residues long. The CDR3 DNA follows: TGTGCCAGTACCACGGGACAGCCTAAGAACTATGGCTACACCTTC. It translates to CASTTGQPKNYGYTF.

The CDR3 DNA sequence: TGTGCCATCAGTGGGGCACTAGCTGGCCTTAACACCGGGGAGCTGTTTTTT. This translates into CAISGALAGLNTGELFF. The V and J genes are TRBV10-3 and TRBJ2-2, with D possibly being TRBD2 (6 bases). V lost 4 bases and J 2 bases, leaving 17 bases between the germline ends. The CDR3 totals 17 residues. Germline V CDR1 and CDR2: ENHRY, SYGVKD.

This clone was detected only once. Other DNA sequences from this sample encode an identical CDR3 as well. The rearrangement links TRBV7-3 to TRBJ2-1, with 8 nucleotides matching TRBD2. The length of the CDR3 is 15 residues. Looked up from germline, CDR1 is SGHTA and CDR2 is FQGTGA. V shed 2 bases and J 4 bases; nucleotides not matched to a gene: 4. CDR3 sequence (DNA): TGTGCCAGCAGCTTACGCACTAGCGGTTACAATGAGCAGTTCTTC. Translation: CASSLRTSGYNEQFF.

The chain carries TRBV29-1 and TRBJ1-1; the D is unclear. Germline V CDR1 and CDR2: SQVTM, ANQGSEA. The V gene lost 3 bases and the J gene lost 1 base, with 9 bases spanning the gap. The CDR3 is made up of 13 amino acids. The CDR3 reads CSVESQENTEAFF. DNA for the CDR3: TGCAGCGTTGAGAGCCAGGAGAACACTGAAGCTTTCTTT.

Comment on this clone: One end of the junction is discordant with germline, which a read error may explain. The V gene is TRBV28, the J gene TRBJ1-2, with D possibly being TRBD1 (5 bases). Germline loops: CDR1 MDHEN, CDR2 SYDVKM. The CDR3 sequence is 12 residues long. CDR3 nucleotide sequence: TGCGCTGTCGGGGGATCGGGCTATGGCTACACCTTC. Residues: CAVGGSGYGYTF.